The next 6 T cell receptor beta chains were all read from a single sample in a study of cytotoxic CD8 clonotypes in ibrutinib-treated CLL. The table came from immunoSEQ multiplex PCR; TCRdb's copy has only in-frame clones and leaves some out. The table has 50,000 or so clones, 50% to 65% seen once. This specimen consisted of PBMCs, obtained after 24 months of ibrutinib treatment. These receptors originate from a human donor with chronic lymphocytic leukemia.

This clone occurred once. The chain uses TRBV6-5 and TRBJ1-2, with TRBD1 matching 10 bases. Germline-derived CDR1 and CDR2 are MNHEY and SVGAGI. V shed 4 bases and J 5 bases; nucleotides not matched to a gene: 7. This CDR3 is 15 amino acids long. The CDR3 reads CASSSPTGGMYGYTF. CDR3 coding DNA: TGTGCCAGCAGTTCCCCGACAGGGGGCATGTATGGCTACACCTTC.

This clone has a single count. The V and J genes are TRBV4-2 and TRBJ2-4; 7 bases are shared with TRBD1. V dropped 2 bases and J dropped 0; count of bases not matched to a gene: 13. Germline assignment: CDR1 LGHNA and CDR2 YNFKEQ. This CDR3 region has 19 residues. The CDR3 loop reads CASSQPSRDRLLAKNIQYF. CDR3 nucleotide sequence: TGTGCCAGCAGCCAACCTTCTCGGGACAGACTACTAGCCAAAAACATTCAGTACTTC.

This clone was recorded a few times. CDR3 residues: CASSLRNTGELFF. The CDR3, as DNA: TGCGCCAGCAGCTTACGGAACACCGGGGAGCTGTTTTTT. The V call is TRBV5-1, the J call TRBJ2-2; D gene ambiguous. The germline V gene has CDR1 SGHRS and CDR2 YFSETQ. The V end lost 2 bases, the J end lost 1 base, and 3 bases lay between the germline ends. This CDR3 contains 13 residues.

In this sample, this clone turned up once. The V and J genes are TRBV10-3 and TRBJ1-1; D call uncertain. V gave up 3 bases and J gave up 3 bases, with 5 bases separating them. The CDR3 loop spans 12 amino acids. Germline CDR1 reads ENHRY; CDR2 reads SYGVKD. CDR3 nucleotide sequence: TGTGCCATCAGTGACCCGTACACTGAAGCTTTCTTT. Encoded protein: CAISDPYTEAFF.

The chain has TRBV5-6 and TRBJ2-2, with TRBD2 matching over 10 bases. CDR1 is SGHDT, CDR2 YYEEEE, per germline. The CDR3 is 17 amino acids. V dropped 0 bases and J dropped 2; count of bases not matched to a gene: 4. The CDR3 coding sequence is TGTGCCAGCAGCTTGGTGGCTAGCGGGGGCAACACCGGGGAGCTGTTTTTT. It encodes CASSLVASGGNTGELFF.

This clone was found once. The chain uses TRBV11-2 and TRBJ1-4; D gene ambiguous. CDR3 length: 13 residues. The V end was cut by 3 bases, the J end by 4 bases, with 6 bases between. The germline gives CDR1 SGHAT, CDR2 FQNNGV. This CDR3 reads CASSFSVNEKLFF. CDR3 sequence (DNA): TGTGCCAGCAGCTTCTCGGTTAATGAAAAACTGTTTTTT.